The clone carrying this T cell receptor beta chain was picked up one time. Its antigen is not identified. Trimming removed 6 bases from V and 10 bases from J; junction bases left unmatched: 6. This CDR3 is built from 13 residues. Per germline, CDR1 MNHNS and CDR2 SASEGT. Primers included in the PCR were 60 Vbeta and 13 Jbeta primers. Sequencing was performed with immunoSEQ multiplex PCR; in TCRdb, only in-frame clones are kept and a portion is missing. The profile shows approximately 100,000 clones, over 60% of them singletons. The data were obtained in a study of cytomegalovirus exposure and HLA in healthy donors. Whole-study findings and limits: Highly shared variants forming one cluster were likely a sequencing artifact.

Material for sequencing was PBMCs. The TCR sequence derives from a female donor in good health and CMV-seropositive. This chain uses TRBV6-1 with TRBJ1-6, with 7 bases that match TRBD1. In nucleotides, the CDR3 is TGTGCCAGCAGGCCCAGGGGGAACTCACCCCTCCACTTT. It translates to CASRPRGNSPLHF.